This is a list of T cell receptor beta chains from one sample in a study of neoadjuvant anti-PD-1 for oral cavity cancer. Here immunoSEQ multiplex PCR was the method, and the copy in TCRdb shows in-frame clones only, minus some. The sample shows over 13,000 clones, approximately 73% of them seen only once. Sequencing was performed on PBMCs, taken after nivolumab (anti-PD-1) treatment. These receptors were collected from a person aged 40 to 85 with oral cavity squamous cell carcinoma. Each CDR3 is given with its conserved first and last residue. D genes are given only for firm matches. Clone size is not always given. Where it is, it says once, few, many or a class for expanded clones.

v_gene: TRBV6-5
abundance: NA
j_gene: TRBJ1-2
d_gene: TRBD1
CDR3aa: CASSYDPPDRGYGYTF
CDR3nt: TGTGCCAGCAGTTACGATCCCCCGGACAGGGGGTATGGCTACACCTTC

v_gene: TRBV5-1
abundance: NA
j_gene: TRBJ1-1
d_gene: TRBD1
CDR3aa: CASSGQPSLNTEAFF
CDR3nt: TGCGCCAGCTCGGGACAGCCATCTTTGAACACTGAAGCTTTCTTT

v_gene: TRBV5-1
abundance: few
j_gene: TRBJ2-1
d_gene: TRBD1
CDR3aa: CASSLVVGDRSDSTTEDEQFF
CDR3nt: TGCGCCAGCAGCTTGGTAGTAGGGGACAGGTCCGATAGCACCACAGAGGATGAGCAGTTCTTC

v_gene: TRBV10-3
abundance: NA
j_gene: TRBJ2-7
d_gene: NA
CDR3aa: CAIRAGLHISYEQYF
CDR3nt: TGTGCCATCAGGGCGGGACTCCATATCTCCTACGAGCAGTACTTC

v_gene: TRBV10-3
abundance: NA
j_gene: TRBJ2-7
d_gene: NA
CDR3aa: CAISEGLPLQEQYF
CDR3nt: TGTGCCATCAGTGAGGGACTACCCCTTCAGGAGCAGTACTTC

v_gene: TRBV2
abundance: NA
j_gene: TRBJ1-2
d_gene: TRBD1
CDR3aa: CASRDRGPDGYTF
CDR3nt: TGTGCCAGCAGGGACAGGGGGCCGGATGGCTACACCTTC

v_gene: TRBV6-1
abundance: NA
j_gene: TRBJ1-1
d_gene: TRBD1
CDR3aa: CAARTGTFTEAFF
CDR3nt: TGTGCCGCACGGACAGGGACTTTCACTGAAGCTTTCTTT

v_gene: TRBV28
abundance: NA
j_gene: TRBJ1-5
d_gene: TRBD1
CDR3aa: CASTEITGGQGQPQHF
CDR3nt: TGTGCCAGCACCGAAATAACAGGGGGACAGGGTCAGCCCCAGCATTTT

v_gene: TRBV7-9
abundance: NA
j_gene: TRBJ1-2
d_gene: TRBD1
CDR3aa: CASSHIRDRDVYGYTF
CDR3nt: TGTGCCAGCAGCCACATACGGGACAGGGATGTCTATGGCTACACCTTC

v_gene: TRBV30
abundance: NA
j_gene: TRBJ2-3
d_gene: NA
CDR3aa: CAWTGPGLTDTQYF
CDR3nt: TGTGCCTGGACGGGACCTGGACTCACAGATACGCAGTATTTT

v_gene: TRBV19
abundance: few
j_gene: TRBJ1-3
d_gene: NA
CDR3aa: CASSPDDVGNTIYF
CDR3nt: TGTGCCAGTTCTCCGGACGATGTGGGAAACACCATATATTTT

v_gene: TRBV7-2
abundance: NA
j_gene: TRBJ2-7
d_gene: NA
CDR3aa: CASSLDPPSYEQYF
CDR3nt: TGTGCCAGCAGCCTAGACCCGCCTTCCTACGAGCAGTACTTC

v_gene: TRBV19
abundance: NA
j_gene: TRBJ2-1
d_gene: NA
CDR3aa: CASSIGTVNEQFF
CDR3nt: TGTGCCAGTAGTATAGGGACAGTGAATGAGCAGTTCTTC

v_gene: TRBV27
abundance: NA
j_gene: TRBJ2-2
d_gene: NA
CDR3aa: CASSINRVVGTGELFF
CDR3nt: TGTGCCAGCAGTATCAACAGGGTAGTAGGGACCGGGGAGCTGTTTTTT

v_gene: TRBV6-5
abundance: NA
j_gene: TRBJ2-7
d_gene: TRBD1
CDR3aa: CASSYTGTESYEQYF
CDR3nt: TGTGCCAGCAGTTATACCGGGACAGAGTCCTACGAGCAGTACTTC

v_gene: TRBV2
abundance: NA
j_gene: TRBJ2-4
d_gene: NA
CDR3aa: CASRTDSRDRGIQYF
CDR3nt: TGTGCCAGCAGGACTGACTCCAGGGATCGCGGCATTCAGTACTTC

v_gene: TRBV4-1
abundance: NA
j_gene: TRBJ2-7
d_gene: TRBD1
CDR3aa: CASSQGPGGDEQYF
CDR3nt: TGCGCCAGCAGCCAAGGCCCAGGGGGAGACGAGCAGTACTTC

v_gene: TRBV15
abundance: NA
j_gene: TRBJ2-7
d_gene: NA
CDR3aa: CATSRAWGEQYF
CDR3nt: TGTGCCACCAGCAGAGCCTGGGGGGAGCAGTACTTC

v_gene: TRBV29-1
abundance: NA
j_gene: TRBJ2-7
d_gene: NA
CDR3aa: CSVGGAQSYEQYF
CDR3nt: TGCAGCGTCGGGGGAGCCCAGTCCTACGAGCAGTACTTC

v_gene: TRBV5-1
abundance: NA
j_gene: TRBJ2-3
d_gene: NA
CDR3aa: CASSLAGGGGKSTDTQYF
CDR3nt: TGCGCCAGCAGCTTGGCCGGAGGGGGCGGGAAGAGCACAGATACGCAGTATTTT

v_gene: TRBV10-1
abundance: NA
j_gene: TRBJ2-2
d_gene: TRBD2
CDR3aa: CASSPGLAGELGTGELFF
CDR3nt: TGCGCCAGCAGTCCAGGACTAGCGGGAGAGCTGGGCACCGGGGAGCTGTTTTTT

v_gene: TRBV27
abundance: NA
j_gene: TRBJ2-1
d_gene: TRBD2
CDR3aa: CASSSGAGNYNEQFF
CDR3nt: TGTGCCAGCAGTTCCGGAGCGGGGAACTACAATGAGCAGTTCTTC

v_gene: TRBV6-1
abundance: NA
j_gene: TRBJ2-7
d_gene: TRBD1
CDR3aa: CASSVTGAIPVEQYF
CDR3nt: TGTGCCAGTAGCGTTACAGGGGCTATCCCGGTTGAGCAGTACTTC

v_gene: TRBV15
abundance: NA
j_gene: TRBJ2-3
d_gene: TRBD1
CDR3aa: CATSLRQGPTDTQYF
CDR3nt: TGTGCCACCAGCCTCCGACAGGGGCCCACAGATACGCAGTATTTT

v_gene: TRBV9
abundance: NA
j_gene: TRBJ1-2
d_gene: NA
CDR3aa: CASSVATGTTHEGYTF
CDR3nt: TGTGCCAGCAGCGTAGCTACGGGCACGACTCACGAGGGCTACACCTTC

v_gene: TRBV11-3
abundance: NA
j_gene: TRBJ2-7
d_gene: TRBD2
CDR3aa: CASIPYDRESGRAKYEQYF
CDR3nt: TGTGCCAGCATTCCCTATGACAGGGAGAGCGGGAGGGCAAAATACGAGCAGTACTTC

v_gene: TRBV7-9
abundance: few
j_gene: TRBJ2-3
d_gene: TRBD1
CDR3aa: CASSPGTGANTQYF
CDR3nt: TGTGCCAGCAGCCCCGGGACAGGGGCCAATACGCAGTATTTT

v_gene: TRBV6-1
abundance: once
j_gene: TRBJ1-5
d_gene: NA
CDR3aa: CASSEVVRQPQHF
CDR3nt: TGTGCCAGCAGTGAAGTAGTAAGGCAGCCCCAGCATTTT

v_gene: TRBV28
abundance: NA
j_gene: TRBJ2-5
d_gene: NA
CDR3aa: CASSFGTETQYF
CDR3nt: TGTGCCAGCAGTTTTGGGACAGAGACCCAGTACTTC

v_gene: TRBV6-1
abundance: NA
j_gene: TRBJ2-7
d_gene: NA
CDR3aa: CASSDPWGGHLEQYF
CDR3nt: TGTGCCAGCAGTGACCCCTGGGGGGGCCACCTCGAGCAGTACTTC

v_gene: TRBV4-2
abundance: NA
j_gene: TRBJ2-5
d_gene: NA
CDR3aa: CASSQDRGRETQYF
CDR3nt: TGTGCCAGCAGCCAAGATCGAGGAAGGGAGACCCAGTACTTC

v_gene: TRBV10-3
abundance: NA
j_gene: TRBJ2-1
d_gene: NA
CDR3aa: CAISESSGGMSNEQFF
CDR3nt: TGTGCCATCAGTGAGTCGAGCGGCGGGATGTCTAATGAGCAGTTCTTC

v_gene: TRBV11-2
abundance: few
j_gene: TRBJ2-5
d_gene: TRBD2
CDR3aa: CASSSTPAGDIRETQYF
CDR3nt: TGTGCCAGCAGCTCCACACCAGCGGGAGATATAAGGGAGACCCAGTACTTC

v_gene: TRBV10-1
abundance: NA
j_gene: TRBJ2-5
d_gene: NA
CDR3aa: CASSDDGWQETQYF
CDR3nt: TGCGCCAGCAGTGACGACGGGTGGCAAGAGACCCAGTACTTC

v_gene: TRBV15
abundance: NA
j_gene: TRBJ1-5
d_gene: NA
CDR3aa: CATSDGQPLNQPQHF
CDR3nt: TGTGCCACCAGCGACGGACAGCCCTTGAATCAGCCCCAGCATTTT

v_gene: TRBV19
abundance: NA
j_gene: TRBJ1-2
d_gene: NA
CDR3aa: CASKGPGYGYTF
CDR3nt: TGTGCCAGTAAGGGGCCCGGGTATGGCTACACCTTC

v_gene: TRBV10-3
abundance: NA
j_gene: TRBJ2-7
d_gene: TRBD2
CDR3aa: CAISESTGGAYEQYF
CDR3nt: TGTGCCATCAGTGAGTCGACGGGAGGGGCCTACGAGCAGTACTTC

v_gene: TRBV11-2
abundance: NA
j_gene: TRBJ1-2
d_gene: TRBD1
CDR3aa: CASSLEGTGTGYTF
CDR3nt: TGTGCCAGCAGCTTAGAGGGGACAGGGACAGGCTACACCTTC

v_gene: TRBV30
abundance: NA
j_gene: TRBJ2-3
d_gene: TRBD2
CDR3aa: CAWSPGGGRGDTQYF
CDR3nt: TGTGCCTGGAGCCCAGGCGGCGGGAGGGGAGATACGCAGTATTTT

v_gene: TRBV9
abundance: NA
j_gene: TRBJ2-7
d_gene: NA
CDR3aa: CASSVLSGYEQYF
CDR3nt: TGTGCCAGCAGCGTCTTAAGCGGCTACGAGCAGTACTTC

v_gene: TRBV6-6
abundance: few
j_gene: TRBJ1-5
d_gene: TRBD1
CDR3aa: CASRATGERNQPQHF
CDR3nt: TGTGCCAGCAGGGCGACAGGGGAGAGAAATCAGCCCCAGCATTTT

v_gene: TRBV7-3
abundance: few
j_gene: TRBJ2-2
d_gene: TRBD1
CDR3aa: CASSRTGGRGGELFF
CDR3nt: TGTGCCAGCAGCCGGACAGGGGGCAGGGGCGGGGAGCTGTTTTTT

v_gene: TRBV14
abundance: once
j_gene: TRBJ2-5
d_gene: TRBD2
CDR3aa: CASSLPSGTSGRPIQETQYF
CDR3nt: TGTGCCAGCAGCCTACCCTCCGGGACTAGCGGGAGGCCGATCCAAGAGACCCAGTACTTC

v_gene: TRBV5-1
abundance: medium-sized
j_gene: TRBJ2-1
d_gene: TRBD2
CDR3aa: CASSWREGTYNEQFF
CDR3nt: TGCGCCAGCAGCTGGCGGGAGGGCACCTACAATGAGCAGTTCTTC

v_gene: TRBV6-1
abundance: NA
j_gene: TRBJ2-5
d_gene: NA
CDR3aa: CASSEERGKETQYF
CDR3nt: TGTGCCAGCAGTGAAGAGAGGGGAAAAGAGACCCAGTACTTC

v_gene: TRBV15
abundance: NA
j_gene: TRBJ2-7
d_gene: TRBD1
CDR3aa: CATSRDSNTGTGVYEQYF
CDR3nt: TGTGCCACCAGCAGAGATTCAAACACCGGGACAGGGGTCTACGAGCAGTACTTC